The clone carrying this T cell receptor (beta chain) has at least ten counts. These data come from a study of T cells in Graves' hyperthyroidism and ophthalmopathy. CDR3 length: 11 amino acids. V dropped 6 bases and J dropped 4 bases, with 10 bases sitting between them. Germline CDR1 and CDR2: DFQATT and SNEGSKA (reference sequence). Authors of the study amplified TCR beta CDR3 regions from RNA transcripts. Carried out on the TCR CDR3, a first-round RT-PCR used the HTBI primer set. One entry per CDR3 protein, called by TCRdb with MiXCR from the multiplex PCR reads. The sample yields 350,000 to 400,000 distinct CDR3 sequences, under 20% seen once.

This chain links TRBV20-1 with TRBJ2-7; no definite D call. Sequenced input: blood. The sequence was collected from a woman aged 18 to 35 with Graves' hyperthyroidism. The CDR3 DNA is TGCAGTGCAGGTCTAATTTACGAGCAGTACTTC. It translates to CSAGLIYEQYF.